What follows are 10 T cell receptor beta chains derived from one specimen sequenced in a study of blood T cell repertoires in COVID-19. This table comes from immunoSEQ multiplex PCR, and its TCRdb copy is limited to in-frame clones, with some not included. The sample carries about 250,000 clones, 80% to 90% recorded once. The specimen sequenced was PBMCs or T cells enriched from blood (not recorded which). These receptors were taken from a man aged 35-49 years who had recovered from COVID-19.

This clone was seen only a few times. This chain joins TRBV2 and TRBJ1-5, with D possibly being TRBD1 (6 bases). The V gene's germline CDR1 is SNHLY and CDR2 FYNNEI. V gave up 4 bases and J gave up 0 bases, with 19 bases separating them. The CDR3 is 18 residues long. The CDR3 loop is CASSGGPTRGYSNQPQHF. CDR3 sequence (DNA): TGTGCCAGCAGTGGGGGGCCAACAAGGGGTTATAGCAATCAGCCCCAGCATTTT.

The V and J genes are TRBV5-5 and TRBJ1-6, with TRBD1 matching over 8 bases. This CDR3 spans 14 amino acids. The germline CDR1 and CDR2 sequences are SGHKS and YYEKEE (reference sequence). V dropped 7 bases and J dropped 10; count of bases not matched to a gene: 10. CDR3 region: CASHHRDRGSPLHF. The CDR3, as DNA: TGTGCCAGCCACCACAGAGACAGGGGATCACCCCTCCACTTT.

CDR3 loop: CASSRAGTGGREQYF. The CDR3 DNA is TGTGCCAGCAGCCGAGCCGGGACAGGGGGCAGGGAGCAGTACTTC. The chain has TRBV5-6 and TRBJ2-7; 12 bases agree with TRBD1. The germline V gene encodes CDR1 SGHDT and CDR2 YYEEEE. The CDR3 is made up of 15 amino acids. V shed 4 bases and J 7 bases; nucleotides not matched to a gene: 9.

The V call is TRBV4-1, the J call TRBJ2-1; 7 bases match TRBD2. This CDR3 comprises 15 residues. The J segment lost 8 bases and the V segment lost 4 bases, leaving 11 bases of the junction unmatched. The germline V gene encodes CDR1 MGHRA and CDR2 YSYEKL. The CDR3 DNA follows: TGCGCCAGCAGCCGGGGACTACCAGTTCCCGATGAGCAGTTCTTC. Translated: CASSRGLPVPDEQFF.

The chain employs TRBV28 and TRBJ2-7; a possible D gene is TRBD1 (6 bases). CDR1 and CDR2 (germline): MDHEN, SYDVKM. The CDR3 is 13 amino acids. V lost 1 base and J lost 6, with 10 bases in between. The CDR3 coding sequence is TGTGCCAGCAGTTTATCCTGGGGGCCCGAGCAGTACTTC. It is translated as CASSLSWGPEQYF.

This chain joins TRBV6-5 and TRBJ1-3; D may be TRBD1 (6 bases). Germline CDR1 is MNHEY and CDR2 is SVGAGI. This CDR3 region has 13 residues. The V gene lost 8 bases and the J gene lost 4 bases, with 12 bases spanning the gap. The CDR3 is CASSQGSGNTIYF. CDR3 DNA: TGTGCCAGCTCACAGGGTTCCGGAAACACCATATATTTT.

This clone was picked up a small number of times. This chain connects TRBV19 to TRBJ1-5; 10 nucleotides agree with TRBD1. The CDR3 spans 17 residues. V trimming: 1 base; J trimming: 3 bases; junction bases outside the gene matches: 6. Germline loops: CDR1 LNHDA, CDR2 SQIVND (reference sequence). For the CDR3, the DNA is TGTGCCAGTAGTATAGCTCCGGGACAGGGGTACAATCAGCCCCAGCATTTT. Its translation: CASSIAPGQGYNQPQHF.

This clone was counted a single time. The chain employs TRBV7-2 and TRBJ2-1; 13 positions match TRBD2. V dropped 4 bases and J dropped 8; count of bases not matched to a gene: 14. Germline-derived CDR1 and CDR2 are SGHTA and FQGNSA. The CDR3 is made up of 18 amino acids. CDR3 sequence: CASSSRGYGLAGVYEQFF. CDR3 coding DNA: TGTGCCAGCAGCTCCCGGGGGTACGGACTAGCGGGAGTGTATGAGCAGTTCTTC.

This sequence joins TRBV3-1 (or the pseudogene TRBV3-2) and TRBJ1-2; 7 bases match TRBD1. Trimming at V came to 1 base and at J to 6 bases, leaving 11 bases not matched to a gene. Germline values: CDR1 LGHDT, CDR2 YNNKEL (reference sequence). The CDR3 length is 16 residues. The CDR3, as DNA: TGTGCCAGCAGCCAAGGCATTGTAGGGGGCATCCATGGCTACACCTTC. This translates into CASSQGIVGGIHGYTF.

The chain combines TRBV7-9 with TRBJ2-7, with 8 bases matching TRBD1. V was pared by 5 bases and J by 0 bases, with 3 bases of the junction left unmatched. CDR1 and CDR2 from the germline V gene are SEHNR and FQNEAQ (reference sequence). The CDR3 covers 14 residues. CDR3 nucleotide sequence: TGTGCCAGCAGCAAAACAGGGGGCTCCTACGAGCAGTACTTC. Amino acids: CASSKTGGSYEQYF.